This T cell receptor (beta chain) was recorded in a study of beta chain features in type 1 diabetes. Study-wide results and limits: Insertions were fewer and deletions more numerous at VDJ junctions in type 1 diabetes patients.

In regard to this clone: Its antigen is currently unknown. A read error may account for a junction end that differs from germline.

Sequencing targeted expressed TCRB transcripts, as all isolated RNA had been reverse transcribed. Sequencing was performed with immunoSEQ multiplex PCR; in TCRdb, only in-frame clones are kept and a portion is missing. The sample lists 330,000 or so clones, about 19% occurring once. This CDR3 comprises 11 residues. CDR1 is LGHNA and CDR2 is YSLEER in the germline V gene. The V and J genes are TRBV4-3 and TRBJ2-7; possibly TRBD1 for D (6 bases). The TCR comes from a young woman in good health. The specimen was naive CD4+ T cells from blood. The chain's CDR3 is CASSQHGTTHF. DNA for the CDR3: TGCGCCAGCAGCCAACACGGGACAACCCACTTC.